The sequence of this TCR beta chain was determined in a study of CD8+ T cells in alopecia areata. Germline CDR1 MNHNS, CDR2 SASEGT. This CDR3 comprises 19 residues. The V and J ends lost 2 bases and 4 bases, in that order; junction bases with no gene match: 17. Regarding the study as a whole: On tofacitinib, scalp and blood still held many of the expanded lesional clones.

The sample's treatment: oral pan-JAK inhibitor, 5-10 mg twice daily. There are a few counts of this clone. Its target is unknown. Following RNA extraction, reverse transcription yielded cDNA that acted as the sequencing template. Clones were read by immunoSEQ multiplex PCR, and TCRdb kept only the in-frame ones, dropping some. The data hold fewer than 250,000 clones, with 60% observed a single time. The chain joins TRBV6-1 to TRBJ2-5; 9 bases align to TRBD2. The TCR was taken from a human donor with alopecia areata. The material was CD4+ T cells sorted from blood, obtained at week 4, from a patient treated with tofacitinib. The CDR3 coding sequence is TGTGCCAGCAGTGAAACCCCCCCAAGTAGCGGGAGTTCTGCAGAGACCCAGTACTTC. Translation gives CASSETPPSSGSSAETQYF.